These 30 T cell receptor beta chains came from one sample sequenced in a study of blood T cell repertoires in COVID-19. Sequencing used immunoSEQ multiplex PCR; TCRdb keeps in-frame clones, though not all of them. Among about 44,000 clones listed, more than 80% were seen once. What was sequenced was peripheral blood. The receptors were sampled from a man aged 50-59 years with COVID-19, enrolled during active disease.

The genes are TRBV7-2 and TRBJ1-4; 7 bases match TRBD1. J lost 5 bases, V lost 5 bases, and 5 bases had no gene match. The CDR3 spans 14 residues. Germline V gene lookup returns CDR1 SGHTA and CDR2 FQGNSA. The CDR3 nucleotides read TGTGCCAGCAGCCCCATGACAGGGAATGAAAAACTGTTTTTT. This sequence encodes CASSPMTGNEKLFF.

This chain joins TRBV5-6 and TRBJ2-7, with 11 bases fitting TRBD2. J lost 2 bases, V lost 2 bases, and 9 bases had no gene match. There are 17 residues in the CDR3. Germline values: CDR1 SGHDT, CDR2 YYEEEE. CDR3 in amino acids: CASSLSPSGGLPYEQYF. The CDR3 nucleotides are TGTGCCAGCAGCTTATCCCCTAGCGGGGGGCTGCCCTACGAGCAGTACTTC.

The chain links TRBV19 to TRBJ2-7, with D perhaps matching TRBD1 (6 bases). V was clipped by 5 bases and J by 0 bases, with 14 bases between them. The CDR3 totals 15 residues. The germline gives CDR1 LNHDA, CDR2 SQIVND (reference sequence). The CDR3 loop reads CASSVDRSRSYEQYF. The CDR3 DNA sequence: TGTGCCAGTAGTGTCGACAGGAGCCGCTCCTACGAGCAGTACTTC.

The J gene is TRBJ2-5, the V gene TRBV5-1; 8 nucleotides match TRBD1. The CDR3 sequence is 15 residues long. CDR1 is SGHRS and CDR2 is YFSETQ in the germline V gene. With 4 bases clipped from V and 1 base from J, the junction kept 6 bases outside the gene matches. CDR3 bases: TGCGCCAGCAGCCCCAGGGGGCAAGGCCAAGAGACCCAGTACTTC. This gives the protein CASSPRGQGQETQYF.

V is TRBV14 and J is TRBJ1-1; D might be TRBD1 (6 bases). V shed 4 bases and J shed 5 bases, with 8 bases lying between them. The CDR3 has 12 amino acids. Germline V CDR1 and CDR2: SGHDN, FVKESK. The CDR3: CASSRTGTEAFF. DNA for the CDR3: TGTGCCAGCAGCCGAACAGGGACTGAAGCTTTCTTT.

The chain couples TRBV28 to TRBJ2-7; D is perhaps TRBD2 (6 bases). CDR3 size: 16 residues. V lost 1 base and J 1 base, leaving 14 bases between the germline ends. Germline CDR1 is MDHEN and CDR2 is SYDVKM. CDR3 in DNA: TGTGCCAGCAGTTTATATTTCGGGGGAGCTTCCTACGAGCAGTACTTC. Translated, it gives CASSLYFGGASYEQYF.

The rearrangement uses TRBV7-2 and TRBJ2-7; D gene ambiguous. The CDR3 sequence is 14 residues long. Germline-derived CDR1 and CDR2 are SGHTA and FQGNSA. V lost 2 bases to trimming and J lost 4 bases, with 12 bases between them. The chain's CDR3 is CASSLPSSWYEQYF. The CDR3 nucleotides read TGTGCCAGCAGCTTACCGAGTAGCTGGTACGAGCAGTACTTC.

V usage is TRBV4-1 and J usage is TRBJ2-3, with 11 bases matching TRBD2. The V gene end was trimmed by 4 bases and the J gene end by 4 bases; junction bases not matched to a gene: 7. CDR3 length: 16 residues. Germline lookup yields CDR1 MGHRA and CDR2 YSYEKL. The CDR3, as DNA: TGCGCCAGCAGCCCGATGGGACTAGCGGTGGCAGATACGCAGTATTTT. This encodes CASSPMGLAVADTQYF.

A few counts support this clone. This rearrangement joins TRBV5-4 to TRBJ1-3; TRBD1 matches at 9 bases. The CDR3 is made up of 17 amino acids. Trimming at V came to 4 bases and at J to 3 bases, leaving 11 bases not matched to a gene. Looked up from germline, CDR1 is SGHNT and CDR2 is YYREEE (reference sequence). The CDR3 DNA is TGTGCCAGCAGCCCAGGCCCCGGACAGGGGTTTGGAAACACCATATATTTT. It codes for CASSPGPGQGFGNTIYF.

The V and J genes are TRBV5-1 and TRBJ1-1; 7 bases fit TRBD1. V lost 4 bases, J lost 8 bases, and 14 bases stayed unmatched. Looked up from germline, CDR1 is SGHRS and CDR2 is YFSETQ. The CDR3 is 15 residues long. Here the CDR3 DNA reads TGCGCCAGCAGCGACCCCGGGACAGCGCCCTTGGAAGCTTTCTTT. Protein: CASSDPGTAPLEAFF.

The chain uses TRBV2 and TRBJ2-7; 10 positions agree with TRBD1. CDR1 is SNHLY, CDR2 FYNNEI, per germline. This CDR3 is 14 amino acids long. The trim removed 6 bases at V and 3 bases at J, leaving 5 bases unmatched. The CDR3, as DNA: TGTGCCAGCAGGAAGGGACAGGGGTACTACGAGCAGTACTTC. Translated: CASRKGQGYYEQYF.

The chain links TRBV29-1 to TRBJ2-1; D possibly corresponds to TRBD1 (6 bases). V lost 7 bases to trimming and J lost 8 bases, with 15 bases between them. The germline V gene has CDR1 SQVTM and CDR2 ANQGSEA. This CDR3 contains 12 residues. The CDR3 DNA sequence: TGCAGCGGGGAACAGGGTTTCGATGAGCAGTTCTTC. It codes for CSGEQGFDEQFF.

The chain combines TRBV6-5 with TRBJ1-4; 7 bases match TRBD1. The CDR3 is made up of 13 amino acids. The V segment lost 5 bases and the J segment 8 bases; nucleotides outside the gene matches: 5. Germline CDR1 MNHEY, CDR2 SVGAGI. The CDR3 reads CASSPGQQEKLFF. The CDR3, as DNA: TGTGCCAGCAGTCCGGGACAGCAGGAAAAACTGTTTTTT.

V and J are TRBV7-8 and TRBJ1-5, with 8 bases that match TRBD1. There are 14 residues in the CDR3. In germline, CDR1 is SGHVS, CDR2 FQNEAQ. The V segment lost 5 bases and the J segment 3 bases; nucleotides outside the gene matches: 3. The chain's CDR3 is CASSPGQVNQPQHF. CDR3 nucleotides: TGTGCCAGCAGCCCGGGACAGGTCAATCAGCCCCAGCATTTT.

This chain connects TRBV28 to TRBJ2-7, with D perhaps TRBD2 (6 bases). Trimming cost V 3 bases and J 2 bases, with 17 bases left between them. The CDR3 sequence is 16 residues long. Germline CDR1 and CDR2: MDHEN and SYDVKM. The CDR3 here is CASSFLDRGLTYEQYF. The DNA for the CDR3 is TGTGCCAGCAGTTTCCTTGATCGGGGACTTACCTACGAGCAGTACTTC. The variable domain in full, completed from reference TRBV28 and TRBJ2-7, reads DVKVTQSSRYLVKRTGEKVFLECVQDMDHENMFWYRQDPGLGLRLIYFSYDVKMKEKGDIPEGYSVSREKKERFSLILESASTNQTSMYLCASSFLDRGLTYEQYFGPGTRLTVT.

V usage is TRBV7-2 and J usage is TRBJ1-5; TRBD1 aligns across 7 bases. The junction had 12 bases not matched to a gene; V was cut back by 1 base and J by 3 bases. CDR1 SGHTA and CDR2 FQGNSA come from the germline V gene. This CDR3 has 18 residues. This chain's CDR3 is CASSLVGTEVGPNQPQHF. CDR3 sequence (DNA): TGTGCCAGCAGCTTAGTTGGGACAGAGGTGGGTCCCAATCAGCCCCAGCATTTT. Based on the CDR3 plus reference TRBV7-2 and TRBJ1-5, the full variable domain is GAGVSQSPSNKVTEKGKDVELRCDPISGHTALYWYRQSLGQGLEFLIYFQGNSAPDKSGLPSDRFSAERTGGSVSTLTIQRTQQEDSAVYLCASSLVGTEVGPNQPQHFGDGTRLSIL.

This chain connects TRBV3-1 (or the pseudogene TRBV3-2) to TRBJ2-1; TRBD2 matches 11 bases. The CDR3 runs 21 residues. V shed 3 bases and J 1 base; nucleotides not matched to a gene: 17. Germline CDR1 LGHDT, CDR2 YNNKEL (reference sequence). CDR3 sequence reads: CASSQVIAGGPSRRSYNEQFF. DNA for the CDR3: TGTGCCAGCAGCCAGGTTATAGCGGGAGGGCCCTCAAGGAGGTCCTACAATGAGCAGTTCTTC.

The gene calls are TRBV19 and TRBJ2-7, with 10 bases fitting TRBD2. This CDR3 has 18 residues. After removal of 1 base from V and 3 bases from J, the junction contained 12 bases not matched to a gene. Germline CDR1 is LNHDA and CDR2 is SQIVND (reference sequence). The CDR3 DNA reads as TGTGCCAGTAGTATAGGGGGGACTAGCGCGGGAAGATTCTACGAGCAGTACTTC. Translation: CASSIGGTSAGRFYEQYF.

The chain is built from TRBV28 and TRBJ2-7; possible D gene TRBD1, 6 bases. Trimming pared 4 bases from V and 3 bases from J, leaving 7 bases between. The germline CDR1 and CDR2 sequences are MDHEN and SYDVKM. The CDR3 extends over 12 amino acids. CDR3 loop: CASSWTDYEQYF. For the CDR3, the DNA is TGTGCCAGCAGTTGGACAGACTACGAGCAGTACTTC. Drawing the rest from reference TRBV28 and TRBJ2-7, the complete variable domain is DVKVTQSSRYLVKRTGEKVFLECVQDMDHENMFWYRQDPGLGLRLIYFSYDVKMKEKGDIPEGYSVSREKKERFSLILESASTNQTSMYLCASSWTDYEQYFGPGTRLTVT.

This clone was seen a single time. DNA for the CDR3: TGCGCCAGCAGCTTGGGACAGGGTCCGGGGACTGAAGCTTTCTTT. Translating gives CASSLGQGPGTEAFF. The chain carries TRBV5-1 and TRBJ1-1; TRBD1 aligns across 7 bases. After removal of 0 bases from V and 5 bases from J, the junction contained 7 bases not matched to a gene. This CDR3 has 15 residues. Germline CDR1 SGHRS, CDR2 YFSETQ.

The CDR3 DNA reads TGTGCCAGCCATGGGGGGAATTCACCCCTCCACTTT. It is translated as CASHGGNSPLHF. The chain combines TRBV2 with TRBJ1-6, with a possible D match to TRBD1 (5 bases). Germline V gene lookup returns CDR1 SNHLY and CDR2 FYNNEI. This CDR3 has 12 amino acids. Trimming took 8 bases from V and 7 from J, leaving 9 bases between them.

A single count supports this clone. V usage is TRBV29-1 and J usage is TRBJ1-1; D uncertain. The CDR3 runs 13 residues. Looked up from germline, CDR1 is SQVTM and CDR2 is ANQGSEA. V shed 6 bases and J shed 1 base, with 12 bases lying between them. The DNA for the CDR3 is TGCAGCGTCGGCGCGGCTTCGAACACTGAAGCTTTCTTT. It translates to CSVGAASNTEAFF.

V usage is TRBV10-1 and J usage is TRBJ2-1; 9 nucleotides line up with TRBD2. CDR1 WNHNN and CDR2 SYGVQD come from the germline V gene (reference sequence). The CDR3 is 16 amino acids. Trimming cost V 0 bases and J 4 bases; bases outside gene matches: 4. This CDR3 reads CASSESPLAGYNEQFF. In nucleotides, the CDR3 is TGCGCCAGCAGTGAGTCGCCGCTAGCGGGGTACAATGAGCAGTTCTTC.

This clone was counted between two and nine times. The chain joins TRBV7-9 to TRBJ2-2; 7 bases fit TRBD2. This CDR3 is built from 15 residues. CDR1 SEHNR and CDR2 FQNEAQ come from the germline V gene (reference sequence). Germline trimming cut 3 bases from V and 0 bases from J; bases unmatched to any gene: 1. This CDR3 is CASSFGLANTGELFF. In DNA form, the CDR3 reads TGTGCCAGCAGCTTCGGACTAGCGAACACCGGGGAGCTGTTTTTT.

CDR3 DNA sequence: TGTGCCAGTAGTACAGGACTAGCGAGCTCCTACGAGCAGTACTTC. The encoded protein is CASSTGLASSYEQYF. The V gene is TRBV19, the J gene TRBJ2-7; 9 bases map to TRBD2. J gave up 0 bases and V 4 bases, and 4 bases lay outside the gene matches. CDR3 length: 15 amino acids. Looked up from germline, CDR1 is LNHDA and CDR2 is SQIVND (reference sequence).

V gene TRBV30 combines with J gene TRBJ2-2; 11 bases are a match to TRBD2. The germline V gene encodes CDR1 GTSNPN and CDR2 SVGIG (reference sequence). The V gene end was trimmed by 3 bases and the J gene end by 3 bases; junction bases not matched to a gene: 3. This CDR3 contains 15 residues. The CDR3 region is CAWRGTSGHTGELFF. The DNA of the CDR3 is TGTGCCTGGAGGGGGACTAGCGGACACACCGGGGAGCTGTTTTTT.

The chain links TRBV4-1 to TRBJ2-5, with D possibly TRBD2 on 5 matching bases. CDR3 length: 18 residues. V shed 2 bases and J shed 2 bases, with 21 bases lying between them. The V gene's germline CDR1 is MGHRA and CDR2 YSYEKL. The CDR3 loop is CASSQRPGIGPEQETQYF. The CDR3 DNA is TGCGCCAGCAGCCAAAGGCCCGGGATTGGACCCGAGCAAGAGACCCAGTACTTC.

DNA for the CDR3: TGCGCCAGCAGCCCCAGCGGGAGCCCCTACGAGCAGTACTTC. Its translation is CASSPSGSPYEQYF. V usage is TRBV5-1 and J usage is TRBJ2-7; 8 bases agree with TRBD2. The CDR3 runs to 14 residues. V was clipped by 4 bases and J by 2 bases; unmatched bases: 5. Germline CDR1 and CDR2: SGHRS and YFSETQ.

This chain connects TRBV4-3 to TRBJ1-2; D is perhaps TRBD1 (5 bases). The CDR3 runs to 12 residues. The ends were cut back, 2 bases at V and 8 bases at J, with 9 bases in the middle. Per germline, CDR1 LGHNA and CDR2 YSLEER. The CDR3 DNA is TGCGCCAGCAGCCAACGGGGGGACGGCTACACCTTC. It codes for CASSQRGDGYTF.

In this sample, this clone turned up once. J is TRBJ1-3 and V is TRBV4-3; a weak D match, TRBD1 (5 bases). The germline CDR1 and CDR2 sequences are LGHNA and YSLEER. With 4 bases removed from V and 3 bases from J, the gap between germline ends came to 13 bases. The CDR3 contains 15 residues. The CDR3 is CASSRGGADGNTIYF. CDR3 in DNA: TGCGCCAGCAGCCGAGGAGGGGCCGATGGAAACACCATATATTTT.